A single sample is the source of the 5 T cell receptor beta chains below, sequenced in a study of cytomegalovirus exposure and HLA in healthy donors. The repertoire was sequenced with immunoSEQ multiplex PCR; TCRdb's copy has only in-frame clones and lacks some. The sample yields about 180,000 clones, about 89% seen once. The material sequenced was PBMCs. These receptors originate from a man aged 18 to 30 in good health and CMV-seropositive.

This clone occurred a few times. This chain links TRBV7-3 with TRBJ2-6, with no clear D. Trimming took 4 bases from V and 1 from J, leaving 8 bases between them. From germline, CDR1 is SGHTA and CDR2 FQGTGA. This CDR3 region has 15 residues. CDR3 in amino acids: CASSSDTSGANVLTF. In DNA form, the CDR3 reads TGTGCCAGCAGCTCTGATACATCTGGGGCCAACGTCCTGACTTTC.

The chain carries TRBV20-1 and TRBJ2-1; D unclear. Trimming took 3 bases from V and 12 from J, leaving 9 bases between them. The CDR3 contains 10 residues. Germline assignment: CDR1 DFQATT and CDR2 SNEGSKA (reference sequence). The CDR3 nucleotides read TGCAGTGCTAGTGGGCGTGGGCAGTTCTTC. Translated: CSASGRGQFF.

This rearrangement joins TRBV19 to TRBJ1-3; D is possibly TRBD1 (5 bases). This CDR3 is built from 16 residues. V was clipped by 7 bases and J by 0 bases, with 16 bases between them. Germline V gene sequence: CDR1 LNHDA, CDR2 SQIVND (reference sequence). The CDR3, as DNA: TGTGCCAGTAAGACGGCAGGGCGTCACTCTGGAAACACCATATATTTT. Amino acids: CASKTAGRHSGNTIYF. The full variable domain, its missing parts supplied by reference TRBV19 and TRBJ1-3, is DGGITQSPKYLFRKEGQNVTLSCEQNLNHDAMYWYRQDPGQGLRLIYYSQIVNDFQKGDIAEGYSVSREKKESFPLTVTSAQKNPTAFYLCASKTAGRHSGNTIYFGEGSWLTVV.

V gene TRBV11-1 combines with J gene TRBJ2-5; 8 positions match TRBD1. Germline values: CDR1 SGHAT, CDR2 FQDESV (reference sequence). The V gene end was trimmed by 6 bases and the J gene end by 1 base; junction bases not matched to a gene: 4. This CDR3 contains 14 residues. CDR3 residues: CASSHTGGQETQYF. CDR3 coding DNA: TGTGCCAGCAGTCATACAGGGGGCCAAGAGACCCAGTACTTC.

The rearrangement joins TRBV18 to TRBJ1-1; D is unclear. The CDR3 runs 14 residues. V lost 2 bases and J 3 bases, leaving 10 bases between the germline ends. Germline V gene data show CDR1 as KGHSH and CDR2 as LQKENI. CDR3 sequence reads: CASSPTGWDTEAFF. The CDR3 DNA is TGTGCCAGCTCACCAACGGGATGGGACACTGAAGCTTTCTTT.